These T cell receptor beta chains were read from a single sample in a study of T cell changes during pregnancy in multiple sclerosis. Sequenced by immunoSEQ multiplex PCR; TCRdb stores in-frame clones only, minus some. The sample lists roughly 32,000 clones; under 95% were seen once. Sequenced material: CD4+ T cells from peripheral blood mononuclear cells, taken in the second trimester of pregnancy. The receptors were sampled from a female donor in good health, enrolled as a control in a pregnancy study. CDR3s include the opening cysteine and the closing phenylalanine or tryptophan. The D gene is left open where the match is weak. Clone sizes are given selectively: once, few, many, or a class where the clone is expanded.

TRBJ2-1 | TRBD1 | . | TRBV11-3 | TGTGCCAGCAGCTATAAAACAGGGGGCAGGGAGCAGTTCTTC | CASSYKTGGREQFF
TRBJ2-7 | TRBD2 | . | TRBV4-1 | TGCGCCAGCAGCCAAGTGATAGCGGGAGCCCGCTACGAGCAGTACTTC | CASSQVIAGARYEQYF
TRBJ2-7 | TRBD1 | . | TRBV7-8 | TGTGCCAGCAGCCGGAGGACAGGAACCTACGAGCAGTACTTC | CASSRRTGTYEQYF
TRBJ1-5 | . | . | TRBV19 | TGTGCCAGTGTGGGGAGGAGGGATAGCAATCAGCCCCAGCATTTT | CASVGRRDSNQPQHF
TRBJ2-1 | TRBD2 | . | TRBV5-5 | TGTGCCAGCCAATCAGGGCTAGCGGGAGTGGGTGAGCAGTTCTTC | CASQSGLAGVGEQFF
TRBJ2-7 | . | . | TRBV7-9 | TGTGCCAGCAGCCCCGGGGAAGGACGGAGTTCTCGGGAGCAGTACTTC | CASSPGEGRSSREQYF
TRBJ2-5 | TRBD2 | . | TRBV19 | TGTGCCAGTAGAAGTAGCGGGGGGGCAGGAGAGACCCAGTACTTC | CASRSSGGAGETQYF
TRBJ2-7 | . | . | TRBV5-1 | TGCGCCAGCATGAAGGGCGGGACCCACCACGAGCAGTACTTC | CASMKGGTHHEQYF
TRBJ1-2 | TRBD1 | . | TRBV5-5 | TGTGCCAGCAGCTTGGTGGGGGGGGGACAGGCCTATGGCTACACCTTC | CASSLVGGGQAYGYTF
TRBJ2-1 | . | . | TRBV5-1 | TGCGCCAGCAGCTCGATCGGGAGATACAATGAGCAGTTCTTC | CASSSIGRYNEQFF
TRBJ1-1 | . | . | TRBV5-1 | TGCGCCAGCACCCTCGCAGGTCAGAACACTGAAGCTTTCTTT | CASTLAGQNTEAFF
TRBJ1-2 | TRBD1 | . | TRBV4-3 | TGCGCCAGCAGCCAGGGCGGGACAGGGACTGGCTACACCTTC | CASSQGGTGTGYTF
TRBJ1-2 | . | . | TRBV19 | TGTGCCAGTAGTATAGGCCCGGGGGGTGTCTATGGCTACACCTTC | CASSIGPGGVYGYTF
TRBJ2-5 | . | . | TRBV4-3 | TGCGCCAGCAGCCAAGATAGGGCAGGGCTATTGGAGACCCAGTACTTC | CASSQDRAGLLETQYF
TRBJ2-2 | TRBD1 | . | TRBV23-1 | TGCGCCAGCAGTCAATTTTGGGCAGGGGGTAAGGACACCGGGGAGCTGTTTTTT | CASSQFWAGGKDTGELFF
TRBJ1-2 | TRBD1 | few | TRBV6-5 | TGTGCCAGCAGTTACGACAGGGACTATGGCTACACCTTC | CASSYDRDYGYTF
TRBJ2-1 | TRBD2 | . | TRBV19 | TGTGCCAGTAGTAGCATACTAGCGGAGGCATACAATGAGCAGTTCTTC | CASSSILAEAYNEQFF
TRBJ1-2 | TRBD1 | . | TRBV27 | TGTGCCAGCAGTTTAGGGACAGGTTCGAACTATGGCTACACCTTC | CASSLGTGSNYGYTF
TRBJ2-1 | TRBD2 | once | TRBV7-6 | TGTGCCAGCAGCAAAACTAGCGAGAGCTCCTACAATGAGCAGTTCTTC | CASSKTSESSYNEQFF
TRBJ2-1 | TRBD2 | . | TRBV9 | TGTGCCAGCAGCGTAGGGGCGGGAGGTTTATACAATGAGCAGTTCTTC | CASSVGAGGLYNEQFF
TRBJ1-5 | . | . | TRBV6-5 | TGTGCCAGCAGTTTGTCAGGTAATAGCAATCAGCCCCAGCATTTT | CASSLSGNSNQPQHF
TRBJ2-3 | . | . | TRBV7-7 | TGTGCCAGCAGCTTAGGGCCAGGCACAGATACGCAGTATTTT | CASSLGPGTDTQYF
TRBJ2-2 | TRBD2 | . | TRBV19 | TGTGCCAGTGGACTAGCGGGAGGGTTTGTCGCCGGGGAGCTGTTTTTT | CASGLAGGFVAGELFF
TRBJ2-1 | . | . | TRBV9 | TGTGCCAGCAGCGTAGGAGAGGGCGGGGACTCCTACAATGAGCAGTTCTTC | CASSVGEGGDSYNEQFF
TRBJ2-1 | TRBD2 | . | TRBV19 | TGTGCCAGTAGTATAGGAGGGGCTAGCGGGAGGTGGTACAATGAGCAGTTCTTC | CASSIGGASGRWYNEQFF
TRBJ1-4 | . | . | TRBV15 | TGTGCCACCAGCAGAGATCCGAATGAAAAACTGTTTTTT | CATSRDPNEKLFF
TRBJ2-3 | TRBD2 | once | TRBV5-1 | TGCGCCAGCAGCTTGGGACTAGCGGGGAACACAGATACGCAGTATTTT | CASSLGLAGNTDTQYF
TRBJ2-7 | TRBD1 | . | TRBV7-8 | TGTGCCAGCAGCCCCGGACAGGGAGTCGACGAGCAGTACTTC | CASSPGQGVDEQYF
TRBJ1-1 | . | . | TRBV5-6 | TGTGCCAGCAGCTTGGCTTACAGGGTGAACACTGAAGCTTTCTTT | CASSLAYRVNTEAFF
TRBJ2-5 | TRBD1 | . | TRBV19 | TGTGCCAGTAGTATTACAGGGGCCCCAGAGACCCAGTACTTC | CASSITGAPETQYF
TRBJ2-7 | . | . | TRBV5-1 | TGCGCCAGCAGCTCCGTGGGCGGGGGCAGTCCTCCCTACCACGAGCAGTACTTC | CASSSVGGGSPPYHEQYF
TRBJ1-1 | . | . | TRBV9 | TGTGCCAGCAGCGGGAAAGCGGCCGCCAACACTGAAGCTTTCTTT | CASSGKAAANTEAFF
TRBJ2-7 | . | . | TRBV11-2 | TGTGCCAGCAGCTCCCCCCCCGCCGGGACAAACGAGCAGTACTTC | CASSSPPAGTNEQYF
TRBJ2-6 | . | once | TRBV13 | TGTGCCAGCAGCTTGCGGGGCTCTGGGGCCAACGTCCTGACTTTC | CASSLRGSGANVLTF
TRBJ2-7 | TRBD1 | . | TRBV27 | TGTGCCAGCAGTTTAAACAGGGGTTACGACGAGCAGTACTTC | CASSLNRGYDEQYF
TRBJ1-2 | TRBD1 | . | TRBV27 | TGTGCCAGCAGTTCCTGGGACAGCGAGGGCTACACCTTC | CASSSWDSEGYTF
TRBJ2-4 | TRBD1 | . | TRBV6-5 | TGTGCCAGCAGTTTGTCAGGGGGCATTCAGTACTTC | CASSLSGGIQYF
TRBJ1-1 | TRBD1 | . | TRBV7-2 | TGTGCCAGCACCTTCAAGGAGGGGACAGGCGAAGCTTTCTTT | CASTFKEGTGEAFF
TRBJ2-7 | . | . | TRBV19 | TGTGCCAGTAGTATGGGCCAGGTCTCCTACGAGCAGTACTTC | CASSMGQVSYEQYF
TRBJ2-3 | . | . | TRBV29-1 | TGCAGCGTTAGCCCCCAAACAGATACGCAGTATTTT | CSVSPQTDTQYF
TRBJ1-1 | . | . | TRBV14 | TGTGCCAGCAGCCAAGATTTAGGGGGAAGGTATTTGGACACTGAAGCTTTCTTT | CASSQDLGGRYLDTEAFF
TRBJ1-2 | . | . | TRBV19 | TGTGCCAGTAGTACCCTCGCTAACTATGGCTACACCTTC | CASSTLANYGYTF
TRBJ2-7 | . | . | TRBV27 | TGTGCCAGCAGGCTAGGTTACTCCTACGAGCAGTACTTC | CASRLGYSYEQYF
TRBJ1-6 | TRBD1 | . | TRBV18 | TGTGCCAGCTCTCAACAGGGGGCGGGTTATAATTCACCCCTCCACTTT | CASSQQGAGYNSPLHF
TRBJ2-7 | . | . | TRBV7-2 | TGTGCCAGCAGCTTAGGGCGGGCGTACGAGCAGTACTTC | CASSLGRAYEQYF
TRBJ1-4 | . | . | TRBV11-2 | TGTGCCAGCAGCTTAGGCGGAAGCGAGAAACTGTTTTTT | CASSLGGSEKLFF
TRBJ2-2 | TRBD2 | . | TRBV12-5 | TGTGCTAGTGGTTTGGTATCCGGGACTAGCGGGGCCTCAGGGGAACGTAGCGGGGAGCTGTTTTTT | CASGLVSGTSGASGERSGELFF
TRBJ1-4 | TRBD1 | . | TRBV19 | TGTGCCAGTAGTCGTCACTCACAGGGGGATGGGGAAAAACTGTTTTTT | CASSRHSQGDGEKLFF
TRBJ1-2 | . | . | TRBV6-6 | TGTGCCAGCAGGGACGGGAGTGGCTACACCTTC | CASRDGSGYTF